This entry concerns a single TCR beta chain. Its antigen remains unidentified. The data were taken from a study of T cell responses to AZD1222 COVID-19 vaccine. General study points: Reportedly, nearly half the spike-specific TCRs target unmutated variant regions.

Data came from immunoSEQ multiplex PCR; TCRdb stores just in-frame clones and leaves some out. The data show approximately 130,000 clones, approximately 83% seen once. With 4 bases removed from V and 8 bases from J, the gap between germline ends came to 18 bases. Germline V gene lookup returns CDR1 LGHDT and CDR2 YNNKEL (reference sequence). This CDR3 region has 15 residues. This material consisted of peripheral blood, taken on day 0 of AZD1222 vaccination. The receptor was isolated from an adult in good health. The chain links TRBV3-1 (or the pseudogene TRBV3-2) to TRBJ1-3; perhaps TRBD1 as D (5 bases). As DNA, the CDR3 is TGTGCCAGCAGCCCCGGGACCCTGGGCGGCGACACCATATATTTT. Translating it yields CASSPGTLGGDTIYF.